This T cell receptor (beta chain) was observed in a study of blood T cell repertoires in COVID-19. Study-wide context: Samples came from the United States, Italy and Spain, spanning acute and convalescent COVID-19. T cells, B-cell-depleted T cells, or PBMCs supplied cDNA or gDNA.

A single count supports this clone. Original processing notes: Nucleated cell counts were estimated from reference gene primer amplification. Sequencing was performed with immunoSEQ multiplex PCR; in TCRdb, only in-frame clones are kept and a portion is missing. V and J calls and clone size are given by that table; D and trimming were obtained from the DNA. The repertoire holds approximately 100,000 clones, with about four fifths as singletons. The clonotype was recovered from a man in his 60s with acute or convalescent COVID-19. Sequenced sample: peripheral blood.

Here the CDR3 DNA reads TGCGCCAGCAGCCCCGGGGACAGGGGGAATTCACCCCTCCACTTT. Its translation: CASSPGDRGNSPLHF. The chain joins TRBV4-1 to TRBJ1-6; 11 bases match TRBD1. Trimming took 4 bases from V and 7 from J; bases not matched to a gene: 3. The CDR3 consists of 15 residues. From germline, CDR1 is MGHRA and CDR2 YSYEKL.